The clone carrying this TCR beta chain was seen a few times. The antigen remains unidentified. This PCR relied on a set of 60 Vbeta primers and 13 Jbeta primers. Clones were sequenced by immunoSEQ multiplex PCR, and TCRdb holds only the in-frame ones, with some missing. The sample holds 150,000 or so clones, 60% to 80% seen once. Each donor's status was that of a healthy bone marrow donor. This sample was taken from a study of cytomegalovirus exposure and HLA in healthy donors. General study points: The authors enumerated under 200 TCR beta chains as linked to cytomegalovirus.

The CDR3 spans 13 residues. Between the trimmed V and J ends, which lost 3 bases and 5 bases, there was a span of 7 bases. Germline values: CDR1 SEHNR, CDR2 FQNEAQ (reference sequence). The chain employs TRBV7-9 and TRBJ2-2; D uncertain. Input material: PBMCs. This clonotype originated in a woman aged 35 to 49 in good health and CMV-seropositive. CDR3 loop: CASSFASTGELFF. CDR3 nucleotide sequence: TGTGCCAGCAGCTTTGCGTCAACCGGGGAGCTGTTTTTT.